The 8 T cell receptor beta chains in this list originate from one sample, sequenced in a study of CD8 T cells in Susac syndrome. Random hexamers primed reverse transcription of about 0.45 to 1 ug RNA. One entry per CDR3 protein, called by TCRdb with MiXCR from the immunoSEQ multiplex PCR reads. The sample shows about 90,000 distinct CDR3 sequences, over 85% of them seen only once. Sample: CD8+ T cells from PBMCs. Receptors originate from a human donor in good health.

The chain is built from TRBV29-1 and TRBJ1-2; 11 bases match TRBD1. Looked up from germline, CDR1 is SQVTM and CDR2 is ANQGSEA. With 6 bases clipped from V and 2 bases from J, the junction kept 11 bases outside the gene matches. The CDR3 length is 16 residues. CDR3 sequence (DNA): TGCAGCGTCTGGGGACAGGGGGAACATTCCAACTATGGCTACACCTTC. Protein sequence: CSVWGQGEHSNYGYTF.

This clonotype is a singleton in its sample. The J gene is TRBJ2-7, the V gene TRBV6-1; D uncertain. The CDR3 runs to 11 residues. Germline CDR1 MNHNS, CDR2 SASEGT. V dropped 3 bases and J dropped 3 bases, with 3 bases sitting between them. CDR3 sequence (DNA): TGTGCCAGCAGTGAGATCTACGAGCAGTACTTC. As protein: CASSEIYEQYF.

The chain joins TRBV20-1 to TRBJ1-5; 9 bases agree with TRBD1. V lost 5 bases, J lost 0 bases, and 11 bases stayed unmatched. Germline loops: CDR1 DFQATT, CDR2 SNEGSKA (reference sequence). This CDR3 contains 17 residues. CDR3 coding DNA: TGCAGTGCTGAACCCAGGGACAGGGTTTATAGCAATCAGCCCCAGCATTTT. It specifies CSAEPRDRVYSNQPQHF.

The CDR3 bases are TGTGCCAGCAGCGTAGAGGCCAGCATCGGGACTGAAGCTTTCTTT. This translates into CASSVEASIGTEAFF. This chain joins TRBV9 and TRBJ1-1; D is undetermined. The germline V gene encodes CDR1 SGDLS and CDR2 YYNGEE. The V end was cut by 0 bases, the J end by 5 bases, with 14 bases between. This CDR3 is built from 15 residues.

The chain couples TRBV4-1 to TRBJ2-7; D not resolved. The length of the CDR3 is 15 residues. Looked up from germline, CDR1 is MGHRA and CDR2 is YSYEKL. V dropped 6 bases and J dropped 4 bases, with 19 bases sitting between them. CDR3 nucleotide sequence: TGCGCCAGCAGTCCCGAGAGACAAGGGCATTACGAGCAGTACTTC. This gives the protein CASSPERQGHYEQYF.

The rearrangement links TRBV3-1 to TRBJ2-7; perhaps TRBD2 as D (6 bases). From germline, CDR1 is LGHDT and CDR2 YNNKEL (reference sequence). Deletions cut 0 bases from V and 0 bases from J, with 9 bases between. The CDR3 is 15 amino acids. In nucleotides, the CDR3 is TGTGCCAGCAGCCAAGATCCCGGGAGCTCCTACGAGCAGTACTTC. Its protein product is CASSQDPGSSYEQYF.

The chain carries TRBV20-1 and TRBJ2-1, with unresolved D. The germline V gene encodes CDR1 DFQATT and CDR2 SNEGSKA (reference sequence). V shed 5 bases and J shed 5 bases, with 4 bases lying between them. The length of the CDR3 is 10 residues. The CDR3 nucleotides read TGCAGTGCTGCGGACAATGAGCAGTTCTTC. Its translation is CSAADNEQFF.

The chain links TRBV5-4 to TRBJ2-5; D uncertain. Germline V gene sequence: CDR1 SGHNT, CDR2 YYREEE (reference sequence). Trimming took 0 bases from V and 0 from J, leaving 6 bases between them. The CDR3 extends over 14 amino acids. CDR3 DNA sequence: TGTGCCAGCAGCTTGGAGGGTTACCAAGAGACCCAGTACTTC. It specifies CASSLEGYQETQYF.